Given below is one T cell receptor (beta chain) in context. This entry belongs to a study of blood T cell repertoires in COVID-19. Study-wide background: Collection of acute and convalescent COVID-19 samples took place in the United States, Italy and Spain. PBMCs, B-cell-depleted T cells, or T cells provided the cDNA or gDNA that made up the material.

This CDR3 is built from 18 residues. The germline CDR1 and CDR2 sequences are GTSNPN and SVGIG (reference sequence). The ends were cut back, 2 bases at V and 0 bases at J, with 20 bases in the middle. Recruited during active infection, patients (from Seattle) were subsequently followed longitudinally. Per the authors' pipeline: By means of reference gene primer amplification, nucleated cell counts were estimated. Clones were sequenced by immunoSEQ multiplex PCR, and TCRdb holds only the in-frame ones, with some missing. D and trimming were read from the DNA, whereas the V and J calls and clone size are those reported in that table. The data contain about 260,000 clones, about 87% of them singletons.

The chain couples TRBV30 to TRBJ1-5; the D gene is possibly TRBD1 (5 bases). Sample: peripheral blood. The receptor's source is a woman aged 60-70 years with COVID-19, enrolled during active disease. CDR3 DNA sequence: TGTGCCTGGAGTTCACCATGGGGTAGGGGAAATAGCAATCAGCCCCAGCATTTT. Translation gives CAWSSPWGRGNSNQPQHF.